This entry lists 21 T cell receptor beta chains sequenced from one sample in a study of T cell responses to AZD1222 COVID-19 vaccine. Here immunoSEQ multiplex PCR was the method, and the copy in TCRdb shows in-frame clones only, minus some. The sample lists more than 95,000 clones, 91% occurring once. The sequencing here drew on peripheral blood, taken on day 0 of AZD1222 vaccination. The receptors were gathered from an adult in good health.

The chain carries TRBV18 and TRBJ1-1, with D unclear. The V and J ends lost 3 bases and 1 base respectively, with 6 bases between them. CDR3 length equals 13 residues. Germline V gene lookup returns CDR1 KGHSH and CDR2 LQKENI. The CDR3 sequence: CASSPTRNTEAFF. The CDR3 bases are TGTGCCAGCTCACCGACAAGGAACACTGAAGCTTTCTTT.

V gene TRBV28 combines with J gene TRBJ1-5; D is ambiguous. The CDR3 loop spans 14 amino acids. CDR1 is MDHEN and CDR2 is SYDVKM in the germline V gene. V lost 2 bases to trimming and J lost 4 bases, with 9 bases between them. CDR3 loop: CASSLPGPNQPQHF. CDR3 coding DNA: TGTGCCAGCAGTTTACCAGGCCCGAATCAGCCCCAGCATTTT.

This chain uses TRBV3-1 (or the pseudogene TRBV3-2) with TRBJ1-5, with D unclear. Trimming stripped 2 bases from V and 7 bases from J, with 9 bases between. The CDR3 has 13 amino acids. Germline CDR1 LGHDT, CDR2 YNNKEL (reference sequence). The CDR3 coding sequence is TGTGCCAGCAGCCAATCCCCCGGACAGCCCCAGCATTTT. It translates to CASSQSPGQPQHF.

This chain connects TRBV30 to TRBJ2-7; no clear D gene. Trimming shortened V by 4 bases and J by 2 bases, and 15 bases separated the two germline ends. The germline V gene encodes CDR1 GTSNPN and CDR2 SVGIG (reference sequence). The CDR3 runs to 14 residues. The CDR3 region is CAWTLTYGPYEQYF. In nucleotides, the CDR3 is TGTGCCTGGACCCTCACTTACGGACCCTACGAGCAGTACTTC.

The J gene is TRBJ1-2, the V gene TRBV18; D unresolved. Germline V gives CDR1 KGHSH, CDR2 LQKENI. The CDR3 loop spans 14 amino acids. The V end lost 3 bases, the J end lost 2 bases, and 10 bases lay between the germline ends. The CDR3 DNA is TGTGCCAGCTCACCCCCTAGCAGGAACTATGGCTACACCTTC. This gives the protein CASSPPSRNYGYTF.

V gene TRBV6-2 or TRBV6-3 combines with J gene TRBJ2-7, with 12 bases aligning to TRBD1. Losses at the gene ends were 2 bases for V and 4 bases for J; bases not matched to a gene: 3. This CDR3 region has 15 residues. From germline, CDR1 is MNHEY and CDR2 SVGEGT. The CDR3 sequence: CASSYPGQGAYEQYF. DNA for the CDR3: TGTGCCAGCAGTTACCCGGGACAGGGGGCTTACGAGCAGTACTTC.

This clone has just one count. The chain combines TRBV21-1 with TRBJ2-7; the D segment call TRBD2 is taken from the table without a DNA check. TRBV21-1 is a recognized pseudogene. The CDR3 contains 15 residues. CDR3 protein: CASSKDDGKAYEQYF. In DNA, the CDR3 is TGTGCCAGCAGCAAAGACGACGGGAAAGCTTACGAGCAGTACTTC.

This chain uses TRBV27 with TRBJ2-7; a possible D gene is TRBD1 (6 bases). V was trimmed by 8 bases and J by 1 base, leaving 12 bases between them. The CDR3 contains 13 residues. Germline values: CDR1 MNHEY, CDR2 SMNVEV (reference sequence). The CDR3 nucleotides are TGTGCCAGCCGGAGAACAGGGTCCTACGAGCAGTACTTC. It translates to CASRRTGSYEQYF.

The chain carries TRBV6-1 and TRBJ2-7, with 8 bases that match TRBD2. CDR1 is MNHNS and CDR2 is SASEGT in the germline V gene. This CDR3 has 16 residues. The trim removed 3 bases at V and 7 bases at J, leaving 14 bases unmatched. In DNA, the CDR3 is TGTGCCAGCAGTGATGGGGCTAGCGGGCCTCTCGAGGAGCAGTACTTC. This gives the protein CASSDGASGPLEEQYF.

In this sample, this clone turned up a few times. V usage is TRBV10-3 and J usage is TRBJ1-2, with TRBD1 as a possible D gene (5 bases). Between the trimmed V and J ends, which lost 5 bases and 5 bases, there was a span of 15 bases. CDR1 and CDR2 (germline): ENHRY, SYGVKD. This CDR3 has 14 residues. As DNA, the CDR3 is TGTGCCATCAGTACGGCCAGGGATACTTATGGCTACACCTTC. This translates into CAISTARDTYGYTF.

This chain connects TRBV10-3 to TRBJ2-7; 10 positions agree with TRBD1. The V segment lost 4 bases and the J segment 2 bases; nucleotides outside the gene matches: 2. This CDR3 contains 14 residues. Germline CDR1 ENHRY, CDR2 SYGVKD. The CDR3 is CAISGTGGPYEQYF. As DNA, the CDR3 is TGTGCCATCAGTGGGACAGGGGGTCCCTACGAGCAGTACTTC.

The chain uses TRBV5-1 and TRBJ2-1, with D possibly being TRBD2 (6 bases). Germline CDR1 is SGHRS and CDR2 is YFSETQ. This CDR3 has 14 residues. V was clipped by 1 base and J by 10 bases, with 15 bases between them. For the CDR3, the DNA is TGCGCCAGCAGCTTGACGGCTGCCCGGGAGGAGCAGTTCTTC. It codes for CASSLTAAREEQFF.

The rearrangement links TRBV10-2 to TRBJ2-5; 7 bases map to TRBD1. The CDR3 covers 14 residues. The J segment lost 3 bases and the V segment lost 6 bases, leaving 7 bases of the junction unmatched. Per the germline V gene, CDR1 is WSHSY and CDR2 is SAAADI. Written as DNA, the CDR3 is TGCGCCAGCAGGCCACAGGGGCCCAAAGAGACCCAGTACTTC. It codes for CASRPQGPKETQYF.

The genes are TRBV11-2 and TRBJ1-1, with 10 bases aligning to TRBD1. This CDR3 comprises 17 residues. The V and J ends lost 1 base and 3 bases, in that order; junction bases with no gene match: 8. Germline-derived CDR1 and CDR2 are SGHAT and FQNNGV. The CDR3 DNA reads as TGTGCCAGCAGCTTAGTCCTCGGGACAGGGGTGGACACTGAAGCTTTCTTT. Its protein is CASSLVLGTGVDTEAFF.

The chain employs TRBV5-6 and TRBJ2-5, with D unclear. The CDR3 is made up of 11 amino acids. The V gene lost 5 bases and the J gene lost 5 bases, with 7 bases spanning the gap. Germline V gene sequence: CDR1 SGHDT, CDR2 YYEEEE. DNA for the CDR3: TGTGCCAGCAGTTTCCGGGAGACCCAGTACTTC. The encoded protein is CASSFRETQYF.

This clone has just one count. This chain joins TRBV18 and TRBJ1-5; D is unclear. The CDR3 contains 13 residues. The germline gives CDR1 KGHSH, CDR2 LQKENI. V was clipped by 3 bases and J by 5 bases, with 8 bases between them. The CDR3: CASSPLADQPQHF. The CDR3 bases are TGTGCCAGCTCACCGTTAGCAGATCAGCCCCAGCATTTT.

The rearrangement joins TRBV7-2 to TRBJ1-1; no clear D gene. Germline-derived CDR1 and CDR2 are SGHTA and FQGNSA. There are 13 residues in the CDR3. V lost 0 bases, J lost 2 bases, and 4 bases lay in between. In DNA, the CDR3 is TGTGCCAGCAGCTTAGCGGGAAACACTGAAGCTTTCTTT. Protein sequence: CASSLAGNTEAFF.

The J gene is TRBJ2-7, the V gene TRBV20-1; weak D call: TRBD1 (5 bases). Looked up from germline, CDR1 is DFQATT and CDR2 is SNEGSKA (reference sequence). This CDR3 has 11 residues. Trimming removed 4 bases at V and 6 bases at J, with 10 bases between. The CDR3 is CSATSGAEQYF. The CDR3 DNA sequence: TGCAGTGCTACTTCTGGGGCCGAGCAGTACTTC.

The chain is built from TRBV4-2 and TRBJ2-1; tentative D call: TRBD1 (5 bases). V was clipped by 8 bases and J by 8 bases, with 13 bases between them. The CDR3 runs to 12 residues. The V gene's germline CDR1 is LGHNA and CDR2 YNFKEQ. The CDR3 DNA sequence: TGTGCCAGCGGACACGTGGGCGATGAGCAGTTCTTC. It yields the protein CASGHVGDEQFF.

This chain links TRBV18 with TRBJ2-1; TRBD2 matches at 10 bases. There are 16 residues in the CDR3. Trimming cost V 3 bases and J 3 bases; bases outside gene matches: 5. Germline values: CDR1 KGHSH, CDR2 LQKENI. The CDR3 loop reads CASSPLASGGYNEQFF. CDR3 in DNA: TGTGCCAGCTCACCGCTGGCTAGCGGGGGCTACAATGAGCAGTTCTTC.

This rearrangement joins TRBV28 to TRBJ2-7; the D gene is possibly TRBD1 (6 bases). CDR1 and CDR2 (germline): MDHEN, SYDVKM. This CDR3 has 14 amino acids. Trimming stripped 3 bases from V and 7 bases from J, with 16 bases between. CDR3 bases: TGTGCCAGCAGTTTGCCTCCCACAGGGAGAGAGCAGTACTTC. Translated, it gives CASSLPPTGREQYF.